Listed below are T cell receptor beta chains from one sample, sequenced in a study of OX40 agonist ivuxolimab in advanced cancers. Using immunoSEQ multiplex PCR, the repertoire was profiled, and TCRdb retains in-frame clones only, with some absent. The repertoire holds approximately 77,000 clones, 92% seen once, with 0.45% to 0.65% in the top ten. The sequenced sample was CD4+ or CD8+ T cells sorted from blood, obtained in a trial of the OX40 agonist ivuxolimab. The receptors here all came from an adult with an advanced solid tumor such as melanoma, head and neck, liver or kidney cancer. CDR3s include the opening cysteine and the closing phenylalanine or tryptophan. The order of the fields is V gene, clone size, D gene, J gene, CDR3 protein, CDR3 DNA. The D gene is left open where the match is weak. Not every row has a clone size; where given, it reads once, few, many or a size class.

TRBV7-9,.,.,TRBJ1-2,CASSFRETVDYGYTF,TGTGCCAGCAGCTTTAGGGAGACTGTCGATTATGGCTACACCTTC
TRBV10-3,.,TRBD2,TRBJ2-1,CAISLAGGPGNEQFF,TGTGCCATCAGTCTAGCGGGAGGGCCGGGCAATGAGCAGTTCTTC
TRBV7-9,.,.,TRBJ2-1,CASSSPPYGLRYNEQFF,TGTGCCAGCAGCTCCCCTCCTTATGGGTTAAGATACAATGAGCAGTTCTTC
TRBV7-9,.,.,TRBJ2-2,CASSLRGFGANTGELFF,TGTGCCAGCAGCTTGAGGGGTTTCGGGGCGAACACCGGGGAGCTGTTTTTT
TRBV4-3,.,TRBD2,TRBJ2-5,CASKITSGSGWQETQYF,TGCGCCAGCAAAATTACCTCGGGTAGCGGGTGGCAAGAGACCCAGTACTTC
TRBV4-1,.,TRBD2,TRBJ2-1,CASNPEGIAGVNEQFF,TGCGCCAGCAACCCCGAGGGAATAGCGGGAGTAAATGAGCAGTTCTTC
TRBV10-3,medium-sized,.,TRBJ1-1,CAISESRPRQSGEAFF,TGTGCCATCAGTGAGTCCCGGCCGCGTCAAAGTGGTGAAGCTTTCTTT
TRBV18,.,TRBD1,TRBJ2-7,CASSSGTARVGEQYF,TGTGCCAGCTCGTCCGGGACAGCCCGCGTGGGCGAGCAGTACTTC
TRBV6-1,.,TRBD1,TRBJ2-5,CASSNTGAETQYF,TGTGCCAGCAGTAACACAGGGGCGGAGACCCAGTACTTC
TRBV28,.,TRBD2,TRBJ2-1,CASRVRERETQFF,TGTGCCAGCAGGGTTCGGGAGCGGGAGACCCAGTTCTTC